One sample yielded the 9 T cell receptor beta chains listed below, sequenced in a study of a mutant IDH1 vaccine in newly diagnosed glioma. The data were produced by immunoSEQ multiplex PCR, yet TCRdb's version contains in-frame clones alone and is incomplete. This sample carries tens of thousands of clones, 82% of them seen once, and the ten largest clones take 3.1%. Time point here: week 5, during vaccination. Doses consisted of 300 ug of mutant IDH1 20-mer peptide each, paired with topical imiquimod. Antigens for these TCRs are unknown. Sample: PBMCs, taken from a glioma patient whose treatment included an IDH1 peptide vaccine. The origin of the receptors is a woman under 30 with glioma. Some clones in this sample may be carry-over from other donors' samples.

The V gene is TRBV6-6, the J gene TRBJ2-4, with 7 bases matching TRBD1. Losses at the gene ends were 6 bases for V and 8 bases for J; bases not matched to a gene: 7. Per the germline V gene, CDR1 is MNHNY and CDR2 is SVGAGI (reference sequence). The CDR3 is 13 amino acids. In DNA, the CDR3 is TGTGCCAGCAGCACTGACAGGGTGCACATTCAGTACTTC. This translates into CASSTDRVHIQYF.

Remarks on this clone: At one end, the junction sequence differs from germline, possibly due to a read error. V is TRBV20-1 and J is TRBJ1-2, with a possible D match to TRBD1 (5 bases). The CDR3 is 11 amino acids. Germline V lookup: CDR1 DFQATT, CDR2 SNEGSKA (reference sequence). The CDR3 reads CSAAGTGLFLF. The CDR3 nucleotides read TGCAGTGCCGCCGGGACCGGGTTGTTCCTCTTC.

CDR3 sequence reads: CASSSLGSGSTDTQYF. The CDR3 DNA follows: TGCGCCAGCAGCTCTCTCGGTAGCGGGAGCACAGATACGCAGTATTTT. The chain combines TRBV5-1 with TRBJ2-3; 7 bases match TRBD2. Per the germline V gene, CDR1 is SGHRS and CDR2 is YFSETQ. J was trimmed by 0 bases and V by 3 bases; bases with no gene match: 7. The CDR3 is 16 residues long.

The gene calls are TRBV7-9 and TRBJ1-1, with D perhaps matching TRBD1 (5 bases). Deletions cut 3 bases from V and 6 bases from J, with 14 bases between. The CDR3 has 14 amino acids. CDR1 SEHNR and CDR2 FQNEAQ come from the germline V gene (reference sequence). The CDR3 reads CASSLRLGDAEAFF. CDR3 sequence (DNA): TGTGCCAGCAGCTTGCGCCTTGGGGACGCTGAAGCTTTCTTT.

This clone was seen once. This chain connects TRBV2 to TRBJ2-7, with 15 bases aligning to TRBD2. From germline, CDR1 is SNHLY and CDR2 FYNNEI. J was trimmed by 3 bases and V by 6 bases; bases with no gene match: 6. This CDR3 comprises 16 residues. The CDR3 region is CASSPGTSGGNYEQYF. In DNA, the CDR3 is TGTGCCAGCAGCCCGGGGACTAGCGGGGGGAACTACGAGCAGTACTTC.

Here the CDR3 reads CASSSTGGSKVAFF. CDR3 bases: TGTGCCAGCAGCTCAACCGGGGGGAGTAAAGTCGCTTTCTTT. This chain uses TRBV11-2 with TRBJ1-1; TRBD1 is a possible D gene (5 bases). Trimming pared 4 bases from V and 11 bases from J, leaving 20 bases between. The CDR3 contains 14 residues. Germline lookup yields CDR1 SGHAT and CDR2 FQNNGV.

The genes are TRBV15 and TRBJ1-2, with D possibly TRBD1 on 5 matching bases. The CDR3 is 14 amino acids. Trimming removed 0 bases at V and 5 bases at J, with 10 bases between. In germline, CDR1 is LNHNV, CDR2 YYDKDF (reference sequence). The CDR3 here is CATSRDRDGYGYTF. The DNA for the CDR3 is TGTGCCACCAGCAGAGACCGGGACGGTTATGGCTACACCTTC. Complete variable domain (other parts from reference TRBV15 and TRBJ1-2): DAMVIQNPRYQVTQFGKPVTLSCSQTLNHNVMYWYQQKSSQAPKLLFHYYDKDFNNEADTPDNFQSRRPNTSFCFLDIRSPGLGDTAMYLCATSRDRDGYGYTFGSGTRLTVV.

The genes are TRBV14 and TRBJ2-7, with 8 bases matching TRBD1. Germline CDR1 SGHDN, CDR2 FVKESK. V shed 4 bases and J 2 bases; nucleotides not matched to a gene: 4. CDR3 length equals 14 residues. Here the CDR3 reads CASSPDRAPYEQYF. CDR3 nucleotide sequence: TGTGCCAGCAGCCCGGACAGGGCCCCCTACGAGCAGTACTTC.

The gene calls are TRBV27 and TRBJ2-7; maybe TRBD2 (7 bases). The CDR3 extends over 14 amino acids. Trimming left V 3 bases short and J 2 bases short, with 11 bases between. Germline-derived CDR1 and CDR2 are MNHEY and SMNVEV (reference sequence). CDR3 DNA sequence: TGTGCCAGCAGTTTTCGGGGGGCTACCTACGAGCAGTACTTC. Its translation is CASSFRGATYEQYF.